Listed below are T cell receptor beta chains from one sample, sequenced in a study of cytomegalovirus exposure and HLA in healthy donors. Profiled with immunoSEQ multiplex PCR; TCRdb holds only in-frame clones, not every one. The data contain more than 100,000 clones, 80% of them seen just once; the ten biggest clones take up 1%. The sample taken for sequencing was PBMCs. These receptor sequences come from a man aged 40-49 years in good health and CMV-seronegative. CDR3s leave out the opening cysteine and the closing phenylalanine or tryptophan. The size of a clone is reported for some rows only, either as once, few or many, or as a class for expanded clones.

CDR3: ASSDRDSPYGYT
V: TRBV9
size: .

CDR3: ASSSGGGLTYNSPLH
V: TRBV28
size: .

CDR3: ASSLTLPDSHNYGYT
V: TRBV5-1
size: once

CDR3: ASSLGGSDYEQY
V: TRBV7-2
size: .

CDR3: ASSSRLDRGDTGWEKLF
V: TRBV7-8
size: .

CDR3: ASSPGQGVSSNSPLH
V: TRBV5-1
size: .

CDR3: ASSGSLDTMVNQPQH
V: TRBV6-1
size: .

CDR3: ASEGGQLGGTQY
V: TRBV6-1
size: .

CDR3: ASSLFREVEAF
V: TRBV27
size: .

CDR3: ASSPFVDSQETQY
V: TRBV18
size: .

CDR3: SVEVGGYNEQF
V: TRBV29-1
size: .

CDR3: ASSLRVGTEAF
V: TRBV28
size: few

CDR3: ASSHLTSGSTTGELF
V: TRBV5-5
size: .

CDR3: ASSDRGSNEKLF
V: TRBV6-5
size: .

CDR3: ASSPKGLNYGYT
V: TRBV5-4
size: .

CDR3: ATSRGQGATYEQY
V: TRBV15
size: once

CDR3: ASSRETGAYGYT
V: TRBV19
size: few

CDR3: ASSLGVPRVEQQY
V: TRBV5-1
size: .

CDR3: ASSKTPGQGEETQY
V: TRBV14
size: .

CDR3: ASSWTGESYNEQF
V: TRBV6-1
size: .

CDR3: ASSPTGNTDTQY
V: TRBV7-9
size: .

CDR3: SVEAQPEGTEAF
V: TRBV29-1
size: .

CDR3: ASSSGQGISEQF
V: TRBV11-2
size: .

CDR3: ASSLSRDTQY
V: TRBV7-6
size: .

CDR3: ASSLFGSGANVLT
V: TRBV28
size: .

CDR3: ASSDGTGVQPQH
V: TRBV2
size: .

CDR3: AWSYTGYRNPQH
V: TRBV30
size: .

CDR3: ASRVDRGIYGYT
V: TRBV6-1
size: .

CDR3: ASSQGTGLGGYT
V: TRBV4-1
size: .

CDR3: ASSPVGTGTLFWELF
V: TRBV19
size: .